The subject of this entry is one TCR beta chain. The target antigen is unknown. Quantitative 5'-RACE with molecular barcodes was used to make the TCR beta libraries. TCRdb reprocessed the 5' RACE reads with MiXCR, giving one entry per CDR3 protein. The repertoire holds around 540,000 distinct CDR3 sequences, with about 13% as singletons. This specimen comes from a study of CD8 T cells in ankylosing spondylitis. Study-wide results and caveats: Disease-linked clones proved CD8+ and comparatively uncommon in peripheral blood. Matched ankylosing spondylitis synovial fluid reportedly showed significant enrichment of disease-linked clones. Before this, some motif variants had been reported in reactive arthritis synovial fluid and blood. Blood from ankylosing spondylitis patients appeared to carry a characteristic roughly 8-variant TCR beta motif.

Germline CDR1 is SGHTA and CDR2 is FQGNSA. With 3 bases removed from V and 3 bases from J, the gap between germline ends came to 11 bases. The CDR3 is 15 residues long. Sequenced: blood, either unsorted or a sorted T cell fraction (not recorded which). The rearrangement joins TRBV7-2 to TRBJ1-4, with TRBD1 as a possible D gene (5 bases). This sequence was found in a male donor with ankylosing spondylitis. CDR3 residues: CASSFGGWSNEKLFF. The CDR3 nucleotides are TGTGCCAGCAGCTTCGGGGGTTGGTCTAATGAAAAACTGTTTTTT.